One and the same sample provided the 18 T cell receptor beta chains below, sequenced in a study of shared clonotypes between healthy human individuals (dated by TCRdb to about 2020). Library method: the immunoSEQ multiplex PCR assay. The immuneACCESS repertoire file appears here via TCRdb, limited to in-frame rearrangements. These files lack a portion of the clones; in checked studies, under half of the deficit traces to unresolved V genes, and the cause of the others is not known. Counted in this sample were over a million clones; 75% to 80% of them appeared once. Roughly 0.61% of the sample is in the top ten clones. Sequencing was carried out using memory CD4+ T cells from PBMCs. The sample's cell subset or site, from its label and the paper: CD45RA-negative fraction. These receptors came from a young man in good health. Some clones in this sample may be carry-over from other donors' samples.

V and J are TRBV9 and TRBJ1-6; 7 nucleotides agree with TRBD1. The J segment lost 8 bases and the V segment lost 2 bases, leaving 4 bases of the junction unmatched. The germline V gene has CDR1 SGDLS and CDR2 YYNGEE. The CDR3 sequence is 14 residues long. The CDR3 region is CASSVWQGDSPLHF. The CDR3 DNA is TGTGCCAGCAGCGTTTGGCAGGGGGATTCACCCCTCCACTTT.

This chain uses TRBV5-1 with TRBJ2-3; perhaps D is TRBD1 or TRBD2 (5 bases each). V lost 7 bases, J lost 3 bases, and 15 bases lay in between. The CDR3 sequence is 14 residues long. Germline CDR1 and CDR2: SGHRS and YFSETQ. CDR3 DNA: TGCGCCAGCGGCATCCAGGGAGCAACAGATACGCAGTATTTT. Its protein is CASGIQGATDTQYF.

For the CDR3, the DNA is TGTGCCAGCAGCAAAGGGGGTGACTATGGCTACACCTTC. As protein: CASSKGGDYGYTF. This chain uses TRBV21-1 with TRBJ1-2. TRBV21-1 is tagged as a pseudogene. This CDR3 has 13 residues.

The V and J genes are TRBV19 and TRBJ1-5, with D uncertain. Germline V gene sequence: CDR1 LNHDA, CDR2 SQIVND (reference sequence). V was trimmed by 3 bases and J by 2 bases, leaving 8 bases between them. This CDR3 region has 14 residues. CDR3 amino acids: CASSIRVRNQPQHF. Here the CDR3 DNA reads TGTGCCAGTAGTATTAGGGTTCGCAATCAGCCCCAGCATTTT.

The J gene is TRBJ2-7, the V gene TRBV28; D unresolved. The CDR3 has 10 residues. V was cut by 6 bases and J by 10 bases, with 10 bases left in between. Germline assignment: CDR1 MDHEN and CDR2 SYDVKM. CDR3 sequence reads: CASSQVKQYF. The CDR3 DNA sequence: TGTGCCAGCAGCCAAGTCAAACAGTACTTC.

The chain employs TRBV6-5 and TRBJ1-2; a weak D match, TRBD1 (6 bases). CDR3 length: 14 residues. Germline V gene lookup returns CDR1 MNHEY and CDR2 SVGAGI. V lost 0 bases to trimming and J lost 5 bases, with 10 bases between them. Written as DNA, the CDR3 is TGTGCCAGCAGTTACTCCTTGACAGGATATGGCTACACCTTC. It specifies CASSYSLTGYGYTF.

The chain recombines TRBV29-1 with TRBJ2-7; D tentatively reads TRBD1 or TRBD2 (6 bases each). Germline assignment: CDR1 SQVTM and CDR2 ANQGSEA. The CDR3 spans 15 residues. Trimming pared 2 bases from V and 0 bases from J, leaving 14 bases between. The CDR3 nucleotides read TGCAGCGTTGAAAGGGACGGGGGCACCTCCTACGAGCAGTACTTC. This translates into CSVERDGGTSYEQYF.

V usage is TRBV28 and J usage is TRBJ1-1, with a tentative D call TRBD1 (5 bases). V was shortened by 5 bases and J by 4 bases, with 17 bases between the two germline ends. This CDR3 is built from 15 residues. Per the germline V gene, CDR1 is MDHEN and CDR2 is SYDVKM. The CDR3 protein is CASSLPGGELTEAFF. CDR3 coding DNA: TGTGCCAGCAGTCTCCCTGGGGGGGAACTCACTGAAGCTTTCTTT.

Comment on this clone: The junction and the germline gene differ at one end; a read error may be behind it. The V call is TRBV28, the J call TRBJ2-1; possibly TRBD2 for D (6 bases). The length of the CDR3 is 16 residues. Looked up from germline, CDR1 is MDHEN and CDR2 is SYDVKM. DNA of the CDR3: TGTGCCAACAGTTTATTACGGGAGCGGGCCTGCAATGAGCAGTTCTTC. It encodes CANSLLRERACNEQFF. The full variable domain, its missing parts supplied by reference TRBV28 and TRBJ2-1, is DVKVTQSSRYLVKRTGEKVFLECVQDMDHENMFWYRQDPGLGLRLIYFSYDVKMKEKGDIPEGYSVSREKKERFSLILESASTNQTSMYLCANSLLRERACNEQFFGPGTRLTVL.

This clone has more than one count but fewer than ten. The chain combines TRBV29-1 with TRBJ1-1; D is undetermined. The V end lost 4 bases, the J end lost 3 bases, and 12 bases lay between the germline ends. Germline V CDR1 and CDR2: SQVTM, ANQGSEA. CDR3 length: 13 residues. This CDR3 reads CSVGSASHTEAFF. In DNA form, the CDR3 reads TGCAGCGTTGGGTCGGCCAGTCACACTGAAGCTTTCTTT. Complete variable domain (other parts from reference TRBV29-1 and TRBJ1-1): SAVISQKPSRDICQRGTSLTIQCQVDSQVTMMFWYRQQPGQSLTLIATANQGSEATYESGFVIDKFPISRPNLTFSTLTVSNMSPEDSSIYLCSVGSASHTEAFFGQGTRLTVV.

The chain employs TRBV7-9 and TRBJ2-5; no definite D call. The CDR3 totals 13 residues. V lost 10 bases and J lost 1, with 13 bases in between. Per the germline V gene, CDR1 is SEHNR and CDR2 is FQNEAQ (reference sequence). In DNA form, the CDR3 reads TGTGCCATCTCACCAGAGTCCCAAGAGACCCAGTACTTC. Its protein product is CAISPESQETQYF.

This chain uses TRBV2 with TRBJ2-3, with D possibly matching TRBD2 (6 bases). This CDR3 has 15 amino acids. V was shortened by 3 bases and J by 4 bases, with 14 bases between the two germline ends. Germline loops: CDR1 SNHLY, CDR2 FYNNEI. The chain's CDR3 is CASSEERVHADTQYF. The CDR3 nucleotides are TGTGCCAGCAGTGAGGAGCGGGTCCACGCAGATACGCAGTATTTT.

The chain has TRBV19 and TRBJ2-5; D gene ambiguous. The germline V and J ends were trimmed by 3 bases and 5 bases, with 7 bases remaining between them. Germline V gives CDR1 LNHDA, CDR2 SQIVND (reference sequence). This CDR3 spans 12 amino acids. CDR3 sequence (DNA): TGTGCCAGTAGTATCAACTGGGAGACCCAGTACTTC. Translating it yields CASSINWETQYF. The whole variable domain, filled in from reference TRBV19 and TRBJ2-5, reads DGGITQSPKYLFRKEGQNVTLSCEQNLNHDAMYWYRQDPGQGLRLIYYSQIVNDFQKGDIAEGYSVSREKKESFPLTVTSAQKNPTAFYLCASSINWETQYFGPGTRLLVL.

In DNA form, the CDR3 reads TGTGCCACCCAAGCGCAAAGCTCCTACAATGAGCAGTTCTTC. Protein: CATQAQSSYNEQFF. The chain carries TRBV7-2 and TRBJ2-1; no clear D gene. CDR1 is SGHTA and CDR2 is FQGNSA in the germline V gene. CDR3 size: 14 residues. The germline V and J ends were trimmed by 10 bases and 0 bases, with 13 bases remaining between them.

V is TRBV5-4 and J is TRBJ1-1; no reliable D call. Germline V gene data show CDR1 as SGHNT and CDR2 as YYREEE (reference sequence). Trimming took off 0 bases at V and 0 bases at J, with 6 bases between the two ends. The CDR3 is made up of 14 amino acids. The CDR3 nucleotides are TGTGCCAGCAGCTTGGGACTGATGAACACTGAAGCTTTCTTT. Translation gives CASSLGLMNTEAFF.

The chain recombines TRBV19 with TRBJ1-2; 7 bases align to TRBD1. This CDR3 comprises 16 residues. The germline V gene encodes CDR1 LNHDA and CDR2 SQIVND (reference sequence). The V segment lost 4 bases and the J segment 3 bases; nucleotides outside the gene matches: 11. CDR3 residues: CASSTLDRTHDYGYTF. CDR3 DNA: TGTGCCAGTAGTACATTGGACAGGACGCACGACTATGGCTACACCTTC.

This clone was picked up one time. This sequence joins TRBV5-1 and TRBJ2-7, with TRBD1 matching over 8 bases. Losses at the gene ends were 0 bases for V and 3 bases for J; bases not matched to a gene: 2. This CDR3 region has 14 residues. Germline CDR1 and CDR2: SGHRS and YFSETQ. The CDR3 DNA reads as TGCGCCAGCAGCTTGGACAGGGGGTACTACGAGCAGTACTTC. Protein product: CASSLDRGYYEQYF.

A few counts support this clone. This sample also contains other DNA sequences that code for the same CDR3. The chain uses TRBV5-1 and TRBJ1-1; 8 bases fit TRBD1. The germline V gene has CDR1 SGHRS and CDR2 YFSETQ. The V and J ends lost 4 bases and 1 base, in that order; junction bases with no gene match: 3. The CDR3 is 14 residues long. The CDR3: CASSTGQGNTEAFF. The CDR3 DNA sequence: TGCGCCAGCAGCACCGGACAGGGGAACACTGAAGCTTTCTTT. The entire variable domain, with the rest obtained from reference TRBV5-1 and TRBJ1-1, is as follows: KAGVTQTPRYLIKTRGQQVTLSCSPISGHRSVSWYQQTPGQGLQFLFEYFSETQRNKGNFPGRFSGRQFSNSRSEMNVSTLELGDSALYLCASSTGQGNTEAFFGQGTRLTVV.